A selection of T cell receptor beta chains follows, all from one sample in a study of shared clonotypes between healthy human individuals. TCRdb's table, derived via immunoSEQ multiplex PCR, lists solely in-frame clones and lacks some. The repertoire holds 500,000 to 700,000 clones, with roughly 96% as singletons. Sequencing was carried out using naive CD8+ T cells sorted from blood. The origin of the receptors is a woman in her twenties or thirties in good health. CDR3s include the opening cysteine and the closing phenylalanine or tryptophan. Each record gives: CDR3 length, V gene, J gene, CDR3 protein.

>14|TRBV28|TRBJ1-5
CASWTGQSNQPQHF
>15|TRBV11-1|TRBJ2-7
CASSLGSPSNYEQYF
>16|TRBV5-4|TRBJ2-1
CASRSSQGVSYNEQFF
>14|TRBV13|TRBJ2-1
CASSLGSSYNEQFF
>14|TRBV5-1|TRBJ2-1
CASSGGTSRDEQFF
>14|TRBV27|TRBJ2-2
CASSLRLNTGELFF
>14|TRBV27|TRBJ2-1
CASSGDTTYNEQFF
>14|TRBV4-1|TRBJ2-1
CASSTGRTYNEQFF
>18|TRBV7-6|TRBJ2-1
CASSLETSGSSSYNEQFF
>15|TRBV11-2|TRBJ2-3
CASSPASGPADTQYF
>16|TRBV15|TRBJ1-3
CATSRVDSGAGNTIYF
>14|TRBV28|TRBJ1-1
CASSPRAVNTEAFF
>13|TRBV30|TRBJ1-1
CAWTAGLNTEAFF
>10|TRBV20-1|TRBJ1-1
CTGEAWRAFF
>13|TRBV9|TRBJ1-2
CASSPPQGVGYTF
>17|TRBV14|TRBJ2-2
CASSQDEAGAYTGELFF
>16|TRBV5-5|TRBJ2-7
CASSFGVAGPAYEQYF
>15|TRBV27|TRBJ2-7
CASSPEARAPGEQYF
>16|TRBV13|TRBJ2-2
CASSLASRENTGELFF
>14|TRBV4-2|TRBJ2-5
CASSSETSLETQYF
>15|TRBV28|TRBJ2-2
CASSLWRANTGELFF
>14|TRBV19|TRBJ2-1
CASSAETAYNEQFF
>14|TRBV9|TRBJ1-3
CASSPRRQGNTIYF
>13|TRBV5-5|TRBJ2-7
CASSVGQVYEQYF
>15|TRBV29-1|TRBJ2-7
CSVKTISGNLYEQYF
>12|TRBV28|TRBJ1-1
CASSPIYTEAFF
>15|TRBV7-2|TRBJ2-3
CASSFPSGITDTQYF
>19|TRBV4-1|TRBJ1-5
CASSQAPGQGKPSNQPQHF